One sample yielded the 11 T cell receptor beta chains listed below, sequenced in a study of blood T cell repertoires in COVID-19 (TCRdb year 2020). Preparation of the library involved the immunoSEQ multiplex PCR assay. As stored in TCRdb, this immuneACCESS dataset retains in-frame rearrangements with V and J assigned. A fraction of the clones does not appear; measured against another copy, unresolved V genes explain less than half of the discrepancy, and the remainder lacks a known reason. The sample has 72,000 or so clones on record, approximately 90% of them singletons. The ten biggest clones cover about 0.83% of the sample. Input material: peripheral blood. These receptors came from a woman of 80 years or more with acute or convalescent COVID-19.

The genes are TRBV28 and TRBJ1-6; tentatively, D is TRBD1 (5 bases). The CDR3 has 15 amino acids. Deletions cut 6 bases from V and 3 bases from J, with 12 bases between. Germline V gives CDR1 MDHEN, CDR2 SYDVKM. The CDR3 bases are TGTGCCAGCAGCCTCCGGGGGAGCTATAATTCACCCCTCCACTTT. Translated, it gives CASSLRGSYNSPLHF. The entire variable domain, with the rest obtained from reference TRBV28 and TRBJ1-6, is as follows: DVKVTQSSRYLVKRTGEKVFLECVQDMDHENMFWYRQDPGLGLRLIYFSYDVKMKEKGDIPEGYSVSREKKERFSLILESASTNQTSMYLCASSLRGSYNSPLHFGNGTRLTVT.

The rearrangement joins TRBV5-5 to TRBJ1-1; D gene unclear. Trimming pared 0 bases from V and 10 bases from J, leaving 13 bases between. This CDR3 comprises 13 residues. Germline CDR1 and CDR2: SGHKS and YYEKEE (reference sequence). CDR3 sequence reads: CASSLDRGSRAFF. CDR3 DNA sequence: TGTGCCAGCAGCTTGGACCGAGGATCACGAGCTTTCTTT.

The chain combines TRBV6-5 with TRBJ1-5, with D perhaps TRBD1 (6 bases). This CDR3 comprises 13 residues. Germline lookup yields CDR1 MNHEY and CDR2 SVGAGI. Trimming cost V 6 bases and J 4 bases, with 10 bases left between them. The CDR3 nucleotides read TGTGCCAGCAGACGGACAGTTAATCAGCCCCAGCATTTT. Translated, it gives CASRRTVNQPQHF.

This chain joins TRBV12-5 and TRBJ1-5; 8 bases line up with TRBD1. The CDR3 length is 15 residues. Germline V gene sequence: CDR1 LGHNT, CDR2 FRNRAP. The ends lost 5 bases at V and 6 bases at J; junction bases unmatched: 9. CDR3 DNA: TGTGCTAGTGGTACGGGACAGGTTAGGGTTCAGCCCCAGCATTTT. This sequence encodes CASGTGQVRVQPQHF.

The CDR3 region has the DNA TGTGCCAGCAGCTTATGGGCGACAGGGGGACAAGAGACCCAGTACTTC. It yields the protein CASSLWATGGQETQYF. The rearrangement uses TRBV7-9 and TRBJ2-5, with 9 bases fitting TRBD1. V trimming: 2 bases; J trimming: 2 bases; junction bases outside the gene matches: 6. This CDR3 is 16 amino acids long. Per the germline V gene, CDR1 is SEHNR and CDR2 is FQNEAQ (reference sequence).

This chain links TRBV5-5 with TRBJ1-5; TRBD1 is a possible D gene (6 bases). CDR1 is SGHKS, CDR2 YYEKEE, per germline (reference sequence). The CDR3 is 16 amino acids. V was pared by 0 bases and J by 4 bases, with 14 bases between. The CDR3 bases are TGTGCCAGCAGCTTGGAGTCAGGGGCTGTTAATCAGCCCCAGCATTTT. Translating gives CASSLESGAVNQPQHF.

V usage is TRBV6-5 and J usage is TRBJ2-1; TRBD1 aligns across 11 bases. With V trimmed by 5 bases and J by 9 bases, 9 bases remained unmatched. Germline CDR1 is MNHEY and CDR2 is SVGAGI. The CDR3 extends over 15 amino acids. The CDR3 DNA follows: TGTGCCAGCAGTCGCCAGGACAGGGGGCATCTTGAGCAGTTCTTC. It translates to CASSRQDRGHLEQFF.

V usage is TRBV7-9 and J usage is TRBJ1-1; tentative D call: TRBD1 (6 bases). CDR3 length equals 14 residues. The germline CDR1 and CDR2 sequences are SEHNR and FQNEAQ (reference sequence). V gave up 3 bases and J gave up 2 bases, with 10 bases separating them. The CDR3 here is CASSLDRQNTEAFF. CDR3 sequence (DNA): TGTGCCAGCAGCTTGGACAGACAAAACACTGAAGCTTTCTTT.

The chain links TRBV6-5 to TRBJ2-7; a weak D match, TRBD2 (6 bases). The CDR3 extends over 13 amino acids. Trimming cost V 10 bases and J 5 bases, with 18 bases left between them. Germline V gene data show CDR1 as MNHEY and CDR2 as SVGAGI. The CDR3: CATQQRAGNEQYF. The CDR3, as DNA: TGTGCCACCCAACAAAGGGCGGGGAACGAGCAGTACTTC.

CDR3 sequence reads: CASSGLFRGSYGYTF. In nucleotides, the CDR3 is TGTGCCAGCAGCGGTCTATTTAGGGGTAGCTATGGCTACACCTTC. This chain links TRBV5-4 with TRBJ1-2; possible D gene TRBD1, 5 bases. The CDR3 has 15 amino acids. The V end lost 4 bases, the J end lost 4 bases, and 17 bases lay between the germline ends. Germline CDR1 reads SGHNT; CDR2 reads YYREEE (reference sequence).

This sequence joins TRBV5-1 and TRBJ2-1; 7 bases align to TRBD1. The CDR3 extends over 16 amino acids. Germline CDR1 and CDR2: SGHRS and YFSETQ. The junction had 9 bases not matched to a gene; V was cut back by 0 bases and J by 6 bases. The CDR3 nucleotides read TGCGCCAGCAGCTTGGAAAGCACAGGGGCTAGCAATGAGCAGTTCTTC. Its protein product is CASSLESTGASNEQFF.